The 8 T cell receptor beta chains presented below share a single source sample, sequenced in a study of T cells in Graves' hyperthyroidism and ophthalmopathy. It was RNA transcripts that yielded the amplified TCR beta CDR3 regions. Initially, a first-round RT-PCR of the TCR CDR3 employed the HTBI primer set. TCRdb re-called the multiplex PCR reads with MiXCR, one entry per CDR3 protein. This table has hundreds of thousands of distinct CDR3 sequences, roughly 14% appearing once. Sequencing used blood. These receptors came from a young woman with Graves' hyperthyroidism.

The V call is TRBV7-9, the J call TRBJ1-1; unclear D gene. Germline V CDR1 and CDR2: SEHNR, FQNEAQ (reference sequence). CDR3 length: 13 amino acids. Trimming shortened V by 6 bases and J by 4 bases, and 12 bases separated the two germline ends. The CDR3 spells CASSKVGRTEAFF. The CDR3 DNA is TGTGCCAGCAGTAAAGTCGGCCGCACTGAAGCTTTCTTT.

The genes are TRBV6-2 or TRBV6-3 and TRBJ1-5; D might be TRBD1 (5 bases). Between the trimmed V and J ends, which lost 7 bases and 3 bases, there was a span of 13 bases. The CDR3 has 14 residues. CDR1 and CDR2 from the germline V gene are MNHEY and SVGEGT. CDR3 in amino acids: CASNDQGANQPQHF. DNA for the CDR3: TGTGCCAGCAATGATCAGGGCGCCAATCAGCCCCAGCATTTT.

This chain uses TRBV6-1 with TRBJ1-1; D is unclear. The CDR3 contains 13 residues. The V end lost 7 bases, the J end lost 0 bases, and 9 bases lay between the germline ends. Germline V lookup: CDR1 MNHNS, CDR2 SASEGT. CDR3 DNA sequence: TGTGCCAGCAATAACATCATGAACACTGAAGCTTTCTTT. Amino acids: CASNNIMNTEAFF.

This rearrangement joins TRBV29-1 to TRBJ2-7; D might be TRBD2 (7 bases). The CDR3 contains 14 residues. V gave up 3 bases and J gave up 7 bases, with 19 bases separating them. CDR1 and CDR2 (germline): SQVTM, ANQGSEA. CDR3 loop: CSVDGVRGAREQYF. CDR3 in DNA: TGCAGCGTTGATGGGGTCCGGGGGGCGAGGGAGCAGTACTTC.

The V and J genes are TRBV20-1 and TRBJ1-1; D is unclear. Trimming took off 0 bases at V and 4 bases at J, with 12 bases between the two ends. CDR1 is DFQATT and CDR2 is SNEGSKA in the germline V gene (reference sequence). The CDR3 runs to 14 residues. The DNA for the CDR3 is TGCAGTGCTAGAGATCTCGGGGAAGGCACTGAAGCTTTCTTT. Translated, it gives CSARDLGEGTEAFF.

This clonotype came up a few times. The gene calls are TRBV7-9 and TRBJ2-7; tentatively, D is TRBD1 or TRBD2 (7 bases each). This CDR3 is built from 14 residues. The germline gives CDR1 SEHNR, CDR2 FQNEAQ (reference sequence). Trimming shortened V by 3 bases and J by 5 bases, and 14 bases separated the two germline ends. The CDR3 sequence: CASSLRGGGDEQYF. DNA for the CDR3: TGTGCCAGCAGCTTGCGGGGAGGGGGCGACGAGCAGTACTTC.

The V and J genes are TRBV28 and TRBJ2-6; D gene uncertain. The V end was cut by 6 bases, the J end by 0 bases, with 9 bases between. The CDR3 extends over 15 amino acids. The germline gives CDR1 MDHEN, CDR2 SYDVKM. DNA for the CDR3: TGTGCCAGCAGCCCTTCCTCCTCTGGGGCCAACGTCCTGACTTTC. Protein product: CASSPSSSGANVLTF.

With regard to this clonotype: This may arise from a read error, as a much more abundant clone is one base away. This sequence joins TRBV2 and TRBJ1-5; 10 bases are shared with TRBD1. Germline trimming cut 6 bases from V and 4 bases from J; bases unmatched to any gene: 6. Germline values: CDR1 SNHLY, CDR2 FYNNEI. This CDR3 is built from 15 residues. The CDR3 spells CASSEDRGGNQPQHF. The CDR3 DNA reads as TGTGCCAGCAGCGAGGACAGGGGGGGAAATCAGCCCCAGCATTTT.